This TCR beta chain was recorded in a study of blood T cell repertoires in COVID-19. On the study more broadly: Some COVID-19 samples were acute and others convalescent; all came from the United States, Italy and Spain. PBMCs, B-cell-depleted T cells, or T cells provided the cDNA or gDNA that made up the material.

Under the authors' procedure: Estimation of nucleated cell counts was performed using reference gene primer amplification. TCRdb's copy holds only in-frame clones and misses some; the assay was immunoSEQ multiplex PCR. D and trimming were read from the DNA, whereas the V and J calls and clone size are those reported in that table. The repertoire has 200,000 to 300,000 clones, approximately 90% of them found once; the top ten carry approximately 7.5%. The CDR3 runs to 13 residues. V was pared by 6 bases and J by 3 bases, with 10 bases between. Germline CDR1 is SNHLY and CDR2 is FYNNEI. This chain connects TRBV2 to TRBJ2-3, with D possibly being TRBD1 (5 bases). The TCR comes from a man in his fifties or sixties who had recovered from COVID-19. The sequenced sample consisted of peripheral blood. As DNA, the CDR3 is TGTGCCAGCAGCCAGACAGCTACAGATACGCAGTATTTT. It encodes CASSQTATDTQYF.